The rows below give T cell receptor beta chains drawn from one sample of a study of cytomegalovirus exposure and HLA in healthy donors. Assay used: immunoSEQ multiplex PCR; TCRdb lists only in-frame clones, some missing. Of 150,000 or so clones detected, 70% to 80% appear once; the ten largest clones hold 10% to 15%. The sequenced sample was PBMCs. These receptors all come from a man in his forties in good health and CMV-seropositive. Both conserved end residues are part of each CDR3.

CASSFDRGLLNQPQHF,16,TRBJ1-5,TRBV28
CASSLGAGGSYEQYF,15,TRBJ2-7,TRBV7-6
CASTPTGHTGELFF,14,TRBJ2-2,TRBV5-1
CASRRGSSQPQHF,13,TRBJ1-5,TRBV28
CASRTDRKETQYF,13,TRBJ2-5,TRBV6-1
CASSQVGGRTDIQYF,15,TRBJ2-4,TRBV4-1
CASSKVLRTTLYGYTF,16,TRBJ1-2,TRBV21-1
CASSPRGSGVGEKLFF,16,TRBJ1-4,TRBV4-1
CASSYPQGLNTEAFF,15,TRBJ1-1,TRBV6-6
CASSQLAGGFYNEQFF,16,TRBJ2-1,TRBV19
CASSLRNGGDEQFF,14,TRBJ2-1,TRBV7-3
CASSGGVYNSPLHF,14,TRBJ1-6,TRBV2
CASSAERGATDTQYF,15,TRBJ2-3,TRBV9
CASSPLHGYTF,11,TRBJ1-2,TRBV2
CSVEVGDRGLSEAFF,15,TRBJ1-1,TRBV29-1
CASRPGLAGDGKGTGELFF,19,TRBJ2-2,TRBV5-1
CASSLPGYRATNYGYTF,17,TRBJ1-2,TRBV27
CASSSQISGANVLTF,15,TRBJ2-6,TRBV28
CASTDRGGTGELFF,14,TRBJ2-2,TRBV19
CASSENSGTGPYEQYF,16,TRBJ2-7,TRBV6-1
CASSLGRDHETQYF,14,TRBJ2-5,TRBV7-9
CASSPGGWTEAFF,13,TRBJ1-1,TRBV4-1
CASSLRREDWEQYF,14,TRBJ2-7,TRBV4-3
CASSGIGGTLAKNIQYF,17,TRBJ2-4,TRBV5-5
CASRTDPGLRTYEQYF,16,TRBJ2-7,TRBV5-1
CASGLVLVANEQFF,14,TRBJ2-1,TRBV12-5
CASSQDQQGQGVTEAFF,17,TRBJ1-1,TRBV4-1
CASSQEIPGSGNTIYF,16,TRBJ1-3,TRBV4-3
CASSLSGQGITDTQYF,16,TRBJ2-3,TRBV7-9
CASSPTGPSYEQYF,14,TRBJ2-7,TRBV5-1
CASREGYRPNQPQHF,15,TRBJ1-5,TRBV2
CASSPQGKVTGELFF,15,TRBJ2-2,TRBV6-6
CATSRDQTEAFF,12,TRBJ1-1,TRBV15
CASTLGSSNTQYF,13,TRBJ2-3,TRBV6-1
CATSSRLAGTAGTQYF,16,TRBJ2-5,TRBV15
CASSRGQATSYEQYF,15,TRBJ2-7,TRBV4-3
CASSHGRGRQGQYEQYF,17,TRBJ2-7,TRBV18
CATSSHSGGVSEQYF,15,.,TRBV15
CASMDTGLRGNTIYF,15,TRBJ1-3,TRBV25-1
CATSRDPGLNYEQYF,15,TRBJ2-7,TRBV15
CAINRDSNQPQHF,13,TRBJ1-5,TRBV28
CATSRDGWTGDSPLHF,16,TRBJ1-6,TRBV15